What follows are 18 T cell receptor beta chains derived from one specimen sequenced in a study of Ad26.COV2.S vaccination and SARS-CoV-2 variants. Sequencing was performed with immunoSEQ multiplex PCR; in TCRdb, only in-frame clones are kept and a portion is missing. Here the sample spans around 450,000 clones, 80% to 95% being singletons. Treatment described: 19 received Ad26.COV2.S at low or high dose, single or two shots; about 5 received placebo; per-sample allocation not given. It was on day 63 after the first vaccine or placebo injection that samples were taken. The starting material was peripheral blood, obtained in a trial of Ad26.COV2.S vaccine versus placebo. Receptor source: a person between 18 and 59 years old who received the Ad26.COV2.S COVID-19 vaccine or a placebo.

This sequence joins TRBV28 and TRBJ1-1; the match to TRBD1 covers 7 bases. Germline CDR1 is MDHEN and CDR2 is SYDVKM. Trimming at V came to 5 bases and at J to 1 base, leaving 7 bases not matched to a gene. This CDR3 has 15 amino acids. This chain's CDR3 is CASSPPGQQNTEAFF. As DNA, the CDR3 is TGTGCCAGCAGTCCACCGGGACAGCAGAACACTGAAGCTTTCTTT.

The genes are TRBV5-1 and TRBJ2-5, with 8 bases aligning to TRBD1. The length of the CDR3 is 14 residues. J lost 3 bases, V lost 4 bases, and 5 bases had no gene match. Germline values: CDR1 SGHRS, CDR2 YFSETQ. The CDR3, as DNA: TGCGCCAGCAGCCCGGAGACAGGGGAAGAGACCCAGTACTTC. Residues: CASSPETGEETQYF.

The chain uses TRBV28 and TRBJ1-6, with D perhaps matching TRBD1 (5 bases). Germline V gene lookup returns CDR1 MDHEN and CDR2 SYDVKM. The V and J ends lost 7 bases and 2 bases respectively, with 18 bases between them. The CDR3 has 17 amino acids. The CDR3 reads CASTPRDGHPYNSPLHF. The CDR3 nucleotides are TGTGCCAGCACCCCACGGGACGGCCACCCCTATAATTCACCCCTCCACTTT.

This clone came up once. The CDR3 DNA sequence: TGTGCCAGCGGAATGGGGGTCCCAGAGACCCAGTACTTC. This codes for CASGMGVPETQYF. This chain uses TRBV28 with TRBJ2-5; tentatively, D is TRBD1 or TRBD2 (5 bases each). The CDR3 length is 13 residues. Germline lookup yields CDR1 MDHEN and CDR2 SYDVKM. Trimming removed 8 bases at V and 4 bases at J, with 14 bases between.

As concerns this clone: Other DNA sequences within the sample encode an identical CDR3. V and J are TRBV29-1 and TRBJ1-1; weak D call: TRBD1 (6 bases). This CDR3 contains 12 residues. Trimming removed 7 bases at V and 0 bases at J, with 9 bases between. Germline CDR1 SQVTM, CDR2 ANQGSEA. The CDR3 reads CSADRLNTEAFF. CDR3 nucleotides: TGCAGCGCCGACAGGCTGAACACTGAAGCTTTCTTT.

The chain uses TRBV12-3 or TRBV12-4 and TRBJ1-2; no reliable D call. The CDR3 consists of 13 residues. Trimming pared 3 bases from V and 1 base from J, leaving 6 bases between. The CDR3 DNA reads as TGTGCCAGCAGTTTGGTCAGTAACTATGGCTACACCTTC. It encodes CASSLVSNYGYTF.

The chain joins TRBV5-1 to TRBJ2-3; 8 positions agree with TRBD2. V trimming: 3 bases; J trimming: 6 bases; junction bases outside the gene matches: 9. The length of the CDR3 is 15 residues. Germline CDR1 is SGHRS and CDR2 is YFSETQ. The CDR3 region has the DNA TGCGCCAGCAGCTCATTAGCGGGAACCGGGGATACGCAGTATTTT. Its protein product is CASSSLAGTGDTQYF.

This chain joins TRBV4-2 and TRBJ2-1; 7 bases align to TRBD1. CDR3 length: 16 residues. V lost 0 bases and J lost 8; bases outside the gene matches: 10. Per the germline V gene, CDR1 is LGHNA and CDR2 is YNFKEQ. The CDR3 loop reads CASSQDLNSGGHEQFF. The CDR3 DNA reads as TGTGCCAGCAGCCAAGATCTAAATTCAGGGGGTCATGAGCAGTTCTTC.

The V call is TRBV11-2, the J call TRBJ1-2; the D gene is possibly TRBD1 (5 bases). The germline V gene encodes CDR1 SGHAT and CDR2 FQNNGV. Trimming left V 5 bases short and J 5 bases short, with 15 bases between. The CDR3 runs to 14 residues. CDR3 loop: CASSPLDTTYGYTF. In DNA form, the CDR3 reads TGTGCCAGCAGCCCCCTGGACACGACGTATGGCTACACCTTC.

DNA of the CDR3: TGTGCCAGCAGTTACAGGTTAGGGGCAGCGAACTCCTACGAGCAGTACTTC. Translation: CASSYRLGAANSYEQYF. The rearrangement links TRBV6-2 or TRBV6-3 to TRBJ2-7, with a tentative D call TRBD1 (5 bases). V was trimmed by 2 bases and J by 0 bases, leaving 17 bases between them. The CDR3 is 17 amino acids. The V gene's germline CDR1 is MNHEY and CDR2 SVGEGT.

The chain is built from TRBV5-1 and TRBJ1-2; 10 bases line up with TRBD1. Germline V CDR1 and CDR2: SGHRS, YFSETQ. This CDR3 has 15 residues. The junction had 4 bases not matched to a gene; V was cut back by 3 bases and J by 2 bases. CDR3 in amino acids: CASSYEGQGNYGYTF. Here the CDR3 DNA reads TGCGCCAGCAGCTACGAGGGACAGGGGAACTATGGCTACACCTTC. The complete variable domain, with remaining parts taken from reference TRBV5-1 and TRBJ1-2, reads KAGVTQTPRYLIKTRGQQVTLSCSPISGHRSVSWYQQTPGQGLQFLFEYFSETQRNKGNFPGRFSGRQFSNSRSEMNVSTLELGDSALYLCASSYEGQGNYGYTFGSGTRLTVV.

CDR3 bases: TGTGCCAGCAGCCAAAACTGGGCCGGGGGCGGCTACACCTTC. Encoded protein: CASSQNWAGGGYTF. This chain joins TRBV3-1 (or the pseudogene TRBV3-2) and TRBJ1-2; D is perhaps TRBD1 (6 bases). This CDR3 spans 14 amino acids. Germline CDR1 LGHDT, CDR2 YNNKEL (reference sequence). Trimming shortened V by 2 bases and J by 8 bases, and 15 bases separated the two germline ends.

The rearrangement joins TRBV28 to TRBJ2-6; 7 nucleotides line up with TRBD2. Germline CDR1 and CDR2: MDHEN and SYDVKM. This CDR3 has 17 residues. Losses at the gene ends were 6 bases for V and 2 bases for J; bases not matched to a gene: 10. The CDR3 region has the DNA TGTGCCAGCAGCCCCAGGGAGGGAGGACCTGGGGCCAACGTCCTGACTTTC. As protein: CASSPREGGPGANVLTF.

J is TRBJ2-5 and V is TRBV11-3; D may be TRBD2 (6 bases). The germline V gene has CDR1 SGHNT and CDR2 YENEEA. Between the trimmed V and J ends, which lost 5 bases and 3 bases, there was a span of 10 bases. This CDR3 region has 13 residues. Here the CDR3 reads CASSLREEETQYF. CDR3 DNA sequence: TGTGCCAGCAGCCTTAGGGAGGAAGAGACCCAGTACTTC. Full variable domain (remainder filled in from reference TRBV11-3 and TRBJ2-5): EAGVVQSPRYKIIEKKQPVAFWCNPISGHNTLYWYLQNLGQGPELLIRYENEEAVDDSQLPKDRFSAERLKGVDSTLKIQPAELGDSAVYLCASSLREEETQYFGPGTRLLVL.

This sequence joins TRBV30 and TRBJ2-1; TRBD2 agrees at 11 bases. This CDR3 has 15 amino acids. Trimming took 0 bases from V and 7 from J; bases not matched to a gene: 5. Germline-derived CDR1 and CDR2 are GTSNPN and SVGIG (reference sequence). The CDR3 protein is CAWSVGLAGGNEQFF. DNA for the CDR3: TGTGCCTGGAGTGTGGGTCTAGCGGGGGGAAATGAGCAGTTCTTC. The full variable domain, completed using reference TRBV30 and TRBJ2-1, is SQTIHQWPATLVQPVGSPLSLECTVEGTSNPNLYWYRQAAGRGLQLLFYSVGIGQISSEVPQNLSASRPQDRQFILSSKKLLLSDSGFYLCAWSVGLAGGNEQFFGPGTRLTVL.

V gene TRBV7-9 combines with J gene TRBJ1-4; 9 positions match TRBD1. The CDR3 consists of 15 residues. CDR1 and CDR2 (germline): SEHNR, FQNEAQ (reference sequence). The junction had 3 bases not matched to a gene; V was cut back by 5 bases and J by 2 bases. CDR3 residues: CASSITGGTNEKLFF. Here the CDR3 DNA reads TGTGCCAGCAGCATTACAGGGGGCACTAATGAAAAACTGTTTTTT.

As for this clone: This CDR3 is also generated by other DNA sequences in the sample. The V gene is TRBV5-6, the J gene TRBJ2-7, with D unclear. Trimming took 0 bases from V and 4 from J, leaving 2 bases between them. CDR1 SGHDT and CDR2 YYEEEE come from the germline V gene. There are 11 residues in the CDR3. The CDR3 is CASSLAYEQYF. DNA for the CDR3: TGTGCCAGCAGCTTGGCATACGAGCAGTACTTC.

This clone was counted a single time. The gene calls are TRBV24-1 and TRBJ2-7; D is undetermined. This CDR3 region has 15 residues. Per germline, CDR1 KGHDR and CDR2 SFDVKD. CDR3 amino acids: CVPLVPRYHSYEQYF. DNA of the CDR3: TGTGTCCCCCTCGTACCAAGATACCACTCCTACGAGCAGTACTTC.